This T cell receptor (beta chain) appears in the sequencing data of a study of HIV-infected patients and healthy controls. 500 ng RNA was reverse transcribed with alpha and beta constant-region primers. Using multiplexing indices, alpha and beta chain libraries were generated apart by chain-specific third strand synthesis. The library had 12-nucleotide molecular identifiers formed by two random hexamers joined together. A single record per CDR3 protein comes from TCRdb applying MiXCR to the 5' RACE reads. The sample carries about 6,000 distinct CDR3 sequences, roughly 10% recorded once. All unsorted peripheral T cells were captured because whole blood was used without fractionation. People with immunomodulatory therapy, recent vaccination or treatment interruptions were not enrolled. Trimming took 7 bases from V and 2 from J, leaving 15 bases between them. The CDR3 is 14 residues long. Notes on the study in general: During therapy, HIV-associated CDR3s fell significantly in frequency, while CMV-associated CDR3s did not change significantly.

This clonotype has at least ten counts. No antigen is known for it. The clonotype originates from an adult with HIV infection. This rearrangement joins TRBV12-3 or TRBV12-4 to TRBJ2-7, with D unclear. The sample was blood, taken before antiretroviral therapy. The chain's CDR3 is CASKTAIGPYEQYF. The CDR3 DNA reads TGTGCCAGCAAGACTGCCATCGGACCCTACGAGCAGTACTTC.